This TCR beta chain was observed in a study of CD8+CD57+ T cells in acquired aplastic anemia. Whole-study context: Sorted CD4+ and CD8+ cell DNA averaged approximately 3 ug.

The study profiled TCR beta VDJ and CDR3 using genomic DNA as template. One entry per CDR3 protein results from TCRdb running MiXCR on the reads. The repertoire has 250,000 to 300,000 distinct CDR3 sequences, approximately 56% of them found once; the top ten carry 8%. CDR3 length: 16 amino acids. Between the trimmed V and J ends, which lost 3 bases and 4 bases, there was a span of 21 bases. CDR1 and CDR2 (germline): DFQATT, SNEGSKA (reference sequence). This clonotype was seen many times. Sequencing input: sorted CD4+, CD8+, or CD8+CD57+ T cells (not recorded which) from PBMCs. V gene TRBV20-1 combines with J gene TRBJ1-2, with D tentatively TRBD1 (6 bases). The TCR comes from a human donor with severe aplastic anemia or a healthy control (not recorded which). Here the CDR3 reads CSASLLDSASLYGYTF. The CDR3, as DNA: TGCAGTGCTAGTCTACTGGACAGCGCTTCTCTCTATGGCTACACCTTC.